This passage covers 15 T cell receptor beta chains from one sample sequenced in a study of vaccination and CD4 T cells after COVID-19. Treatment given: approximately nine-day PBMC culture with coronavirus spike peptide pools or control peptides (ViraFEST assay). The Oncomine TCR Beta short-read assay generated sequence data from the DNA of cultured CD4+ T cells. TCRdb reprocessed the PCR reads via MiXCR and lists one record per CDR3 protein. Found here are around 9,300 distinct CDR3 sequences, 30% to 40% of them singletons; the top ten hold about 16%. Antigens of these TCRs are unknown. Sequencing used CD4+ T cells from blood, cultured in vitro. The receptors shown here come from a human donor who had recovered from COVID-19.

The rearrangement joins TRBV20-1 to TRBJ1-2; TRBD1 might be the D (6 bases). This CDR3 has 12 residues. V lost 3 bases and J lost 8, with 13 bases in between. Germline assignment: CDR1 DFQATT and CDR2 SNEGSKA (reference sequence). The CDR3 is CSAREAGVGYTF. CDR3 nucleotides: TGCAGTGCTAGGGAGGCAGGGGTCGGCTACACCTTC.

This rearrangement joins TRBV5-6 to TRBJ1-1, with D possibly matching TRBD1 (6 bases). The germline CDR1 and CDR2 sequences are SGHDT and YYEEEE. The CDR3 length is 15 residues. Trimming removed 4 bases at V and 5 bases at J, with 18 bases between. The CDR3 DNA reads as TGTGCCAGCAGCGGGATCAACAGGGATTGGACTGAAGCTTTCTTT. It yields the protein CASSGINRDWTEAFF.

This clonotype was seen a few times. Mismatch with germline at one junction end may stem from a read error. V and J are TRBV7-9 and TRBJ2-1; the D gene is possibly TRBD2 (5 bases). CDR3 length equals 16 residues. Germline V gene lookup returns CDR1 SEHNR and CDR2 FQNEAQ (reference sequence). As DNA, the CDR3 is TGTGCCAGCAGTAGGAGCGGCGGAAGCTCCCACAATGAGCAGTTCTTC. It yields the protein CASSRSGGSSHNEQFF.

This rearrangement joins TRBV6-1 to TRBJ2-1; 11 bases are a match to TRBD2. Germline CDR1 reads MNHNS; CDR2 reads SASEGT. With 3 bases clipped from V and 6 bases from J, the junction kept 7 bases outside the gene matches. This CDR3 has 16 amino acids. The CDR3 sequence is CASSDSGGAFSNEQFF. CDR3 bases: TGTGCCAGCAGTGATAGCGGGGGGGCCTTTTCCAATGAGCAGTTCTTC.

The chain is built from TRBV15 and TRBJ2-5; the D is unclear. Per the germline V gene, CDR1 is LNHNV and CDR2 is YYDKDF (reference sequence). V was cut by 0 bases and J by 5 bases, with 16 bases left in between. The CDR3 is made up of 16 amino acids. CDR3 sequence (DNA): TGTGCCACCAGCAGAGATACGAACTCCGAGTCGGAGACCCAGTACTTC. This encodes CATSRDTNSESETQYF.

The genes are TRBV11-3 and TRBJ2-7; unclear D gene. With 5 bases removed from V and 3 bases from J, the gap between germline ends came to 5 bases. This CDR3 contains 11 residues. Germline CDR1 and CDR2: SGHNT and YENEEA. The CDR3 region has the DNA TGTGCCAGCAGCCCAAACTACGAGCAGTACTTC. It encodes CASSPNYEQYF.

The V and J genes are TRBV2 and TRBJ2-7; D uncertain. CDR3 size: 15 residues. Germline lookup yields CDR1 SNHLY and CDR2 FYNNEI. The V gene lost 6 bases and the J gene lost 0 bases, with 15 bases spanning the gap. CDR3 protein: CASSAPKTTSYEQYF. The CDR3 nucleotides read TGTGCCAGCAGCGCACCCAAAACCACCTCCTACGAGCAGTACTTC.

The CDR3 sequence is CASSTGTWDEQYF. CDR3 bases: TGTGCCAGCAGCACCGGGACCTGGGACGAGCAGTACTTC. The chain couples TRBV5-4 to TRBJ2-7; D is perhaps TRBD1 or TRBD2 (5 bases each). Trimming took off 4 bases at V and 5 bases at J, with 13 bases between the two ends. In germline, CDR1 is SGHNT, CDR2 YYREEE (reference sequence). The CDR3 is made up of 13 amino acids.

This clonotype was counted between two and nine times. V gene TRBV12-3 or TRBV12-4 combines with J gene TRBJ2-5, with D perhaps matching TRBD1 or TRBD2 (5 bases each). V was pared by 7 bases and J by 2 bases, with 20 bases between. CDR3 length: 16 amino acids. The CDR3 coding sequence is TGTGCCAGCACCTCGGGGACGCCTCCCCCTCAAGAGACCCAGTACTTC. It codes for CASTSGTPPPQETQYF.

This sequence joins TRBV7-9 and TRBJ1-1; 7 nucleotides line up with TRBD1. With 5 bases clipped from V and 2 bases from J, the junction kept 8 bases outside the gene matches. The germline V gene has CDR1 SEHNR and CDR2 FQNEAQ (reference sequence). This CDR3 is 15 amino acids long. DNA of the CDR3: TGTGCCAGCAGCGTCCAGGGGGGGGGAAACACTGAAGCTTTCTTT. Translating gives CASSVQGGGNTEAFF.

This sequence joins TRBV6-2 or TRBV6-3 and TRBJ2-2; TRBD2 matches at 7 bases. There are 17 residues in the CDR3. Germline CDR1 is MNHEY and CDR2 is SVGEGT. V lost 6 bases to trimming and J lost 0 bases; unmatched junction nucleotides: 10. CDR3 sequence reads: CASRKIGGTTNTGELFF. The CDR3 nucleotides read TGTGCCAGCAGGAAAATCGGGGGGACCACGAACACCGGGGAGCTGTTTTTT.

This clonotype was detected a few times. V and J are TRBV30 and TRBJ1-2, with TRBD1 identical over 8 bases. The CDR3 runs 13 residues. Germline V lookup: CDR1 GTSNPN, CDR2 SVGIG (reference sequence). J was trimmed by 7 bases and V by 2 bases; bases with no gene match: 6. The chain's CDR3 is CAWSITGGLGYTF. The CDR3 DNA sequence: TGTGCCTGGAGTATAACAGGGGGACTTGGCTACACCTTC.

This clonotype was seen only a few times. CDR3 sequence reads: CASSIEGTGANYGYTF. The CDR3 DNA reads as TGTGCCAGTAGTATAGAGGGGACAGGGGCTAACTATGGCTACACCTTC. This chain joins TRBV19 and TRBJ1-2, with 10 bases aligning to TRBD1. There are 16 residues in the CDR3. The V gene end was trimmed by 0 bases and the J gene end by 0 bases; junction bases not matched to a gene: 1. Looked up from germline, CDR1 is LNHDA and CDR2 is SQIVND (reference sequence).

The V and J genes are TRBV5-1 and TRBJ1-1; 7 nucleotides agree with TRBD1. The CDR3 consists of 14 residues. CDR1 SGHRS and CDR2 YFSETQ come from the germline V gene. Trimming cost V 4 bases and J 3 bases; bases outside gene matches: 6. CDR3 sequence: CASSPGQSDTEAFF. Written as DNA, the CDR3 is TGCGCCAGCAGCCCGGGACAGTCGGACACTGAAGCTTTCTTT.

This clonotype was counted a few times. CDR3 bases: TGTGCCAGCAGTCTAGCGGGGGGGCGGGGAAACATTCAGTACTTC. The encoded protein is CASSLAGGRGNIQYF. This chain links TRBV6-1 with TRBJ2-4; 12 bases agree with TRBD2. The CDR3 runs to 15 residues. Germline CDR1 and CDR2: MNHNS and SASEGT. Losses at the gene ends were 5 bases for V and 6 bases for J; bases not matched to a gene: 5.